The clone carrying this TCR beta chain has more than one count but fewer than ten. The record originates from a study of early T cells in non-severe SARS-CoV-2 infection. Unique molecular identifiers were affixed to single, distinct cDNA molecules. In TCRdb, the 5' RACE reads were re-called with MiXCR into one record per CDR3 protein. The table records tens of thousands of distinct CDR3 sequences, roughly 15% of them present only once. The CDR3 is made up of 17 amino acids. With 2 bases clipped from V and 1 base from J, the junction kept 9 bases outside the gene matches. Germline assignment: CDR1 SEHNR and CDR2 FQNEAQ (reference sequence).

The TCR comes from an adult who was a healthcare worker with PCR-confirmed SARS-CoV-2 infection or an uninfected control (not recorded which). The source material was whole blood, sampled at baseline. The rearrangement links TRBV7-9 to TRBJ2-7; 9 nucleotides agree with TRBD1. DNA of the CDR3: TGTGCCAGCAGCTTACCGAACAGGGGGCTCTCTTCCTACGAGCAGTACTTC. Its translation is CASSLPNRGLSSYEQYF.